A selection of T cell receptor beta chains follows, all from one sample in a study of OX40 agonist ivuxolimab in advanced cancers. Sequencing was performed with immunoSEQ multiplex PCR; in TCRdb, only in-frame clones are kept and a portion is missing. The sample gives some 64,000 clones, about nine tenths of which show up once; under 20% is in the top ten. The starting material was CD4+ or CD8+ T cells sorted from blood, obtained in a trial of the OX40 agonist ivuxolimab. The receptors come from an adult with an advanced solid tumor such as melanoma, head and neck, liver or kidney cancer. Both conserved end residues are part of each CDR3. The D gene is left open where the match is weak. Only some rows state a clone size, as once, few, many or a class for expanded clones.

D: -; size: -; J: TRBJ2-3; V: TRBV19; CDR3: CASSILDTDTQYF; DNA: TGTGCCAGTAGTATTCTAGACACAGATACGCAGTATTTT
D: TRBD2; size: -; J: TRBJ2-3; V: TRBV18; CDR3: CASSPGGTDTQYF; DNA: TGTGCCAGCTCACCCGGGGGGACAGATACGCAGTATTTT
D: -; size: -; J: TRBJ2-5; V: TRBV5-6; CDR3: CASSPEGFRAFSQETQYF; DNA: TGTGCCAGCAGCCCAGAGGGGTTTCGGGCTTTTAGCCAAGAGACCCAGTACTTC
D: -; size: -; J: TRBJ2-7; V: TRBV6-5; CDR3: CASSYSMMGYEQYF; DNA: TGTGCCAGCAGTTACTCGATGATGGGTTACGAGCAGTACTTC
D: -; size: -; J: TRBJ1-1; V: TRBV6-5; CDR3: CASSLGTVNTEAFF; DNA: TGTGCCAGCAGCCTCGGGACGGTGAACACTGAAGCTTTCTTT
D: TRBD1; size: once; J: TRBJ1-5; V: TRBV28; CDR3: CASRTGGLGNQPQHF; DNA: TGTGCCAGTAGAACAGGGGGCCTGGGGAATCAGCCCCAGCATTTT
D: -; size: few; J: TRBJ1-1; V: TRBV29-1; CDR3: CSVEGGGPPEAFF; DNA: TGCAGCGTTGAAGGGGGAGGCCCTCCAGAAGCTTTCTTT
D: -; size: -; J: TRBJ1-5; V: TRBV15; CDR3: CATSRDTSSNQPQHF; DNA: TGTGCCACCAGCAGAGATACGAGTAGCAATCAGCCCCAGCATTTT
D: -; size: -; J: TRBJ1-3; V: TRBV6-6; CDR3: CASRLQGSGNTIYF; DNA: TGTGCCAGCAGATTACAGGGTTCTGGAAACACCATATATTTT
D: -; size: -; J: TRBJ2-5; V: TRBV28; CDR3: CASSSGALQLQETQYF; DNA: TGTGCCAGCAGTTCTGGGGCTTTGCAGCTTCAAGAGACCCAGTACTTC
D: TRBD1; size: once; J: TRBJ1-2; V: TRBV30; CDR3: CAWSVSGGGGGYTF; DNA: TGTGCCTGGAGTGTTTCAGGGGGCGGTGGTGGCTACACCTTC
D: TRBD1; size: -; J: TRBJ1-2; V: TRBV5-1; CDR3: CASSLGQGDGYTF; DNA: TGCGCCAGCAGCTTAGGACAGGGGGATGGCTACACCTTC
D: TRBD1; size: -; J: TRBJ1-1; V: TRBV27; CDR3: CASSHDRGWLDAFF; DNA: TGTGCCAGCAGTCACGACAGGGGGTGGCTTGATGCTTTCTTT
D: -; size: -; J: TRBJ2-1; V: TRBV28; CDR3: CASSLGTNEQFF; DNA: TGTGCCAGCAGTTTAGGCACGAATGAGCAGTTCTTC